One and the same sample provided the 7 T cell receptor beta chains below, sequenced in a study of neurological immune-mediated disorders. Time point described: longitudinal time-point 1 (baseline). Each CDR3 protein is one row after TCRdb ran MiXCR on the 5' RACE reads. Altogether about 71,000 distinct CDR3 sequences are present, roughly 10% being singletons, with the ten largest covering 8.5% to 10%. The material sequenced was PBMCs. The receptor source for this set is a man under 40 in good health.

Turning to this clonotype: A much larger clone differs from this one at a single base, so this may be a read error. This chain joins TRBV19 and TRBJ1-5, with D maybe TRBD1 (6 bases). V was clipped by 8 bases and J by 4 bases, with 15 bases between them. The CDR3 is made up of 14 amino acids. Per the germline V gene, CDR1 is LNHDA and CDR2 is SQIVND (reference sequence). The CDR3 reads CASGTGMRNQPQHF. CDR3 nucleotide sequence: TGTGCCAGTGGAACAGGGATGAGAAATCAGCCCCAGCATTTT.

This clonotype occurred many times. V usage is TRBV5-1 and J usage is TRBJ2-1; D uncertain. Trimming stripped 2 bases from V and 4 bases from J, with 7 bases between. CDR1 and CDR2 from the germline V gene are SGHRS and YFSETQ. The CDR3 loop spans 13 amino acids. Written as DNA, the CDR3 is TGCGCCAGCAGCTTATCTCCTTACAATGAGCAGTTCTTC. This gives the protein CASSLSPYNEQFF.

This clonotype was seen at least ten times. The rearrangement links TRBV5-1 to TRBJ2-1; D might be TRBD2 (5 bases). Trimming took 0 bases from V and 9 from J, leaving 16 bases between them. The CDR3 consists of 15 residues. Germline V gene data show CDR1 as SGHRS and CDR2 as YFSETQ. CDR3 region: CASSLEVGQSGEQFF. The CDR3 DNA sequence: TGCGCCAGCAGCTTGGAAGTGGGCCAGAGCGGTGAGCAGTTCTTC.

This clonotype was found many times. This chain joins TRBV2 and TRBJ2-7; tentative D call: TRBD2 (6 bases). Trimming shortened V by 3 bases and J by 0 bases, and 9 bases separated the two germline ends. This CDR3 is built from 14 residues. Germline V lookup: CDR1 SNHLY, CDR2 FYNNEI. The CDR3 DNA sequence: TGTGCCAGCAGTGAGTCGGGGGACTCCTACGAGCAGTACTTC. Translation: CASSESGDSYEQYF.

This clonotype has a count of ten or more. This chain links TRBV28 with TRBJ1-6; D is undetermined. V lost 6 bases and J lost 8, with 5 bases in between. The CDR3 has 11 residues. Germline-derived CDR1 and CDR2 are MDHEN and SYDVKM. CDR3 sequence (DNA): TGTGCCAGCAGCCAGTATTCACCCCTCCACTTT. It is translated as CASSQYSPLHF.

About this clonotype: A much larger clone lies a single base off, so this may be a read error. The chain combines TRBV20-1 with TRBJ2-7, with a possible D match to TRBD2 (5 bases). V shed 0 bases and J shed 6 bases, with 18 bases lying between them. Germline V gene sequence: CDR1 DFQATT, CDR2 SNEGSKA (reference sequence). The CDR3 length is 15 residues. The CDR3 reads CSARDEVLDIPEQYF. DNA of the CDR3: TGCAGTGCTAGAGATGAGGTACTAGACATCCCCGAGCAGTACTTC.

This clonotype has a count of ten or more. The gene calls are TRBV5-1 and TRBJ2-1; 7 bases map to TRBD2. The V gene end was trimmed by 4 bases and the J gene end by 9 bases; junction bases not matched to a gene: 10. This CDR3 is 14 amino acids long. Germline-derived CDR1 and CDR2 are SGHRS and YFSETQ. Here the CDR3 reads CASSLRVAGGEQFF. The CDR3, as DNA: TGCGCCAGCAGCCTACGGGTAGCGGGCGGTGAGCAGTTCTTC. The full variable domain, completed using reference TRBV5-1 and TRBJ2-1, is KAGVTQTPRYLIKTRGQQVTLSCSPISGHRSVSWYQQTPGQGLQFLFEYFSETQRNKGNFPGRFSGRQFSNSRSEMNVSTLELGDSALYLCASSLRVAGGEQFFGPGTRLTVL.